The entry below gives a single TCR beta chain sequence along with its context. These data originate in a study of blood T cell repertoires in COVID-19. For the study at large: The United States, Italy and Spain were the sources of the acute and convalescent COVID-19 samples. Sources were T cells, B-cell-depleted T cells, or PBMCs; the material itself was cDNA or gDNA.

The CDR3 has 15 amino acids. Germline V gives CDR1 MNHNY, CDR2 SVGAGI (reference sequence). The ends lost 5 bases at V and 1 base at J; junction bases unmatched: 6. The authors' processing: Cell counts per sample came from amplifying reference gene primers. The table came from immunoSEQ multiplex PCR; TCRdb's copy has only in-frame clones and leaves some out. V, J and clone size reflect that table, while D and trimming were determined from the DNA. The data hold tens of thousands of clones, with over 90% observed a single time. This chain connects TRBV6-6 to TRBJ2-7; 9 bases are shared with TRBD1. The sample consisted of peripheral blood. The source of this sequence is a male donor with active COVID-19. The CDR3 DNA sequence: TGTGCCAGCAGTACAGGACAGGGGATGTCCTACGAGCAGTACTTC. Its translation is CASSTGQGMSYEQYF.